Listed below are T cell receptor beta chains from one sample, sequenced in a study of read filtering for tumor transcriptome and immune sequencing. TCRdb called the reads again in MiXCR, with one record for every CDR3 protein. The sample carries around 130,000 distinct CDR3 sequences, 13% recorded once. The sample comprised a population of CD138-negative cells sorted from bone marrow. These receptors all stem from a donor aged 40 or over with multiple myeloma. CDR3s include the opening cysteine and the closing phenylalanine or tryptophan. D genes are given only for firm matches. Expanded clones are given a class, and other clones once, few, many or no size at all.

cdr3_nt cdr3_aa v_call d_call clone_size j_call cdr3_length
TGCAGTGCTAGAGAGTTCGGCAGCTCCTACAATGAGCAGTTCTTC CSAREFGSSYNEQFF TRBV20-1 . many TRBJ2-1 15
TGTGCCAGCAGCTCCAATCCACAAGGGGCATCCGGTGGCTACACCTTC CASSSNPQGASGGYTF TRBV7-2 . many TRBJ1-2 16
TGTGCCAGCAGCTGGCGGACTAGCGGCACAGATACGCAGTATTTT CASSWRTSGTDTQYF TRBV7-2 TRBD2 . TRBJ2-3 15
TGTGCCAGCAGTTACTCGACGGGGGGGAGGTATCCTAATGAAAAACTGTTTTTT CASSYSTGGRYPNEKLFF TRBV6-5 . many TRBJ1-4 18
TGTGCCTGGAGTGTCTCAACAGGGAACACTGAAGCTTTCTTT CAWSVSTGNTEAFF TRBV30 . many TRBJ1-1 14
TGTGCCAGCCGAACTAAAGGCGGGAGCGACACCGGGGAGCTGTTTTTT CASRTKGGSDTGELFF TRBV7-2 TRBD2 many TRBJ2-2 16
TGTGCCAGTAGTTCTTCCTCATCAGGGGAGACCCAGTACTTC CASSSSSSGETQYF TRBV19 . many TRBJ2-5 14
TGTGCCAGCAGCCAAGAGGAGGGGAGAAGAGATACGCAGTATTTT CASSQEEGRRDTQYF TRBV3-1 . many TRBJ2-3 15
TGTGCCAGCAGTCACGGACAGTCTGCTAACTATGGCTACACCTTC CASSHGQSANYGYTF TRBV11-2 . many TRBJ1-2 15
TGTGCCACCGCGGGGGATAGCAATCAGCCCCAGCATTTT CATAGDSNQPQHF TRBV24-1 . many TRBJ1-5 13
TGTGCCAGCAGTCCCAAACAGGGCCAAGAGACCCAGTACTTC CASSPKQGQETQYF TRBV12-3/TRBV12-4 . . TRBJ2-5 14
TGTGCCAGTAGTGTCCAGGTGGTGTCCGGCACCTACAATGAGCAGTTCTTC CASSVQVVSGTYNEQFF TRBV19 . many TRBJ2-1 17
TGTGCCAGCAGCCCTAGGTCGCAGGGGGAAAAACTGTTTTTT CASSPRSQGEKLFF TRBV7-9 . many TRBJ1-4 14
TGCAGTGCCAACGGTTGGAACACTGAAGCTTTCTTT CSANGWNTEAFF TRBV20-1 . many TRBJ1-1 12